These 6 T cell receptor beta chains were all obtained from the same sample, sequenced in a study of cytomegalovirus exposure and HLA in healthy donors. Use of 60 Vbeta and 13 Jbeta primers characterized the PCR. The table came from immunoSEQ multiplex PCR; TCRdb's copy has only in-frame clones and leaves some out. Of around 130,000 clones listed, about 78% are singletons. Sample: PBMCs. The receptor set was obtained from a human donor in good health.

This clone came up once. V gene TRBV19 combines with J gene TRBJ1-1, with 8 bases fitting TRBD1. V trimming: 5 bases; J trimming: 6 bases; junction bases outside the gene matches: 14. The CDR3 has 16 residues. CDR1 is LNHDA, CDR2 SQIVND, per germline (reference sequence). CDR3 loop: CASSLSGGRENAEAFF. The DNA for the CDR3 is TGTGCCAGTAGTTTGTCAGGGGGCCGGGAAAACGCTGAAGCTTTCTTT.

The V call is TRBV7-9, the J call TRBJ2-5, with 10 bases that match TRBD1. The better agreement between TRBJ2-7 and the DNA end casts doubt on the J call. Germline V gene lookup returns CDR1 SEHNR and CDR2 FQNEAQ (reference sequence). This CDR3 is built from 16 residues. This CDR3 is CASSPSPGQGNHEQYF. The CDR3 nucleotides read TGTGCCAGCAGCCCGAGTCCGGGACAGGGGAACCACGAGCAGTACTTC.

The chain joins TRBV10-3 to TRBJ2-1, with D possibly TRBD1 on 6 matching bases. CDR3 size: 18 residues. Germline CDR1 ENHRY, CDR2 SYGVKD. V gave up 6 bases and J gave up 1 base, with 22 bases separating them. The CDR3 DNA follows: TGTGCCATCAGACGGACCGGGGCGCCCGACAGGTCCTACAATGAGCAGTTCTTC. Encoded protein: CAIRRTGAPDRSYNEQFF.

This rearrangement joins TRBV7-2 to TRBJ2-3, with 15 bases identical to TRBD2. The ends lost 5 bases at V and 6 bases at J; junction bases unmatched: 9. The germline gives CDR1 SGHTA, CDR2 FQGNSA. The CDR3 has 17 residues. The CDR3 here is CASSLGLAGGKADTQYF. For the CDR3, the DNA is TGTGCCAGCAGCCTCGGACTAGCGGGAGGGAAGGCCGATACGCAGTATTTT.

The chain recombines TRBV21-1 with TRBJ2-3; the D call TRBD2 from the table was never checked on the DNA. TRBV21-1 is tagged as a pseudogene. CDR3 length: 14 amino acids. This chain's CDR3 is CASKIRRRTDTQYF. In nucleotides, the CDR3 is TGTGCCAGCAAAATCCGACGGAGAACAGATACGCAGTATTTT.

The gene calls are TRBV15 and TRBJ1-2, with TRBD1 as a possible D gene (6 bases). V lost 0 bases, J lost 7 bases, and 15 bases lay in between. CDR1 is LNHNV and CDR2 is YYDKDF in the germline V gene (reference sequence). The CDR3 is 15 amino acids. The DNA for the CDR3 is TGTGCCACCAGCAGAGAAATAGGGGGGGGAAGTGGCTACACCTTC. Translating gives CATSREIGGGSGYTF.